These 11 T cell receptor beta chains share one sample of origin, sequenced in a study of T-cell memory formation after mild COVID-19. TCRdb used MiXCR to reprocess the 5' RACE reads, holding one entry per CDR3 protein. The table lists about 250,000 distinct CDR3 sequences, less than 20% of them singletons. Sequenced input: PBMCs or a T cell subset sorted from them (not recorded which). The receptors come from an adult woman who had mild COVID-19 (a few samples of this study predate the infection). Cell type and time point are not known.

This clonotype showed up just a few times. This chain uses TRBV21-1 with TRBJ2-7. TRBV21-1 has pseudogene status. This CDR3 is built from 17 residues. The CDR3 loop is CASSKASRLCLLYEQYF. The CDR3 DNA sequence: TGTGCCAGCAGCAAGGCGTCGAGGCTTTGCCTTTTGTACGAGCAGTACTTC.

The genes are TRBV29-1 and TRBJ1-2, with TRBD1 matching 7 bases. CDR3 length: 14 residues. J was trimmed by 8 bases and V by 0 bases; bases with no gene match: 9. CDR1 is SQVTM and CDR2 is ANQGSEA in the germline V gene. CDR3 sequence: CSVEEMTGPGGYTF. In nucleotides, the CDR3 is TGCAGCGTTGAAGAGATGACAGGGCCTGGCGGCTACACCTTC. Variable domain in full (rest from reference TRBV29-1 and TRBJ1-2): SAVISQKPSRDICQRGTSLTIQCQVDSQVTMMFWYRQQPGQSLTLIATANQGSEATYESGFVIDKFPISRPNLTFSTLTVSNMSPEDSSIYLCSVEEMTGPGGYTFGSGTRLTVV.

The gene calls are TRBV7-6 and TRBJ2-6; D remains unclear. V dropped 5 bases and J dropped 0 bases, with 17 bases sitting between them. This CDR3 comprises 18 residues. Germline V gives CDR1 SGHVS, CDR2 FNYEAQ. CDR3 DNA sequence: TGTGCCAGCAGCCCTGGGCCGCCTACATCCTCTGGGGCCAACGTCCTGACTTTC. It specifies CASSPGPPTSSGANVLTF.

The chain employs TRBV20-1 and TRBJ2-3; D ambiguous. Trimming took off 5 bases at V and 4 bases at J, with 10 bases between the two ends. The CDR3 is made up of 12 amino acids. CDR1 and CDR2 (germline): DFQATT, SNEGSKA (reference sequence). The CDR3 protein is CSAGRHSDTQYF. For the CDR3, the DNA is TGCAGTGCTGGTCGACATTCAGATACGCAGTATTTT.

The chain is built from TRBV19 and TRBJ1-1; D is undetermined. CDR1 is LNHDA and CDR2 is SQIVND in the germline V gene (reference sequence). V lost 8 bases and J lost 1, with 8 bases in between. The CDR3 is 12 residues long. CDR3 DNA sequence: TGTGCCAGTGGCCCGGGGAACACTGAAGCTTTCTTT. This gives the protein CASGPGNTEAFF.

V and J are TRBV5-1 and TRBJ2-2; D gene uncertain. The CDR3 has 14 amino acids. Trimming cost V 0 bases and J 4 bases, with 7 bases left between them. Germline assignment: CDR1 SGHRS and CDR2 YFSETQ. The CDR3 here is CASSLAAPTGELFF. Written as DNA, the CDR3 is TGCGCCAGCAGCTTGGCCGCCCCCACCGGGGAGCTGTTTTTT.

This clonotype was seen more than once but under ten times. The chain uses TRBV30 and TRBJ1-4, with D uncertain. V lost 2 bases, J lost 0 bases, and 13 bases lay in between. The V gene's germline CDR1 is GTSNPN and CDR2 SVGIG (reference sequence). The CDR3 length is 16 residues. The CDR3 coding sequence is TGTGCCTGGAGTCGCCCCCACAGAGCAACTAATGAAAAACTGTTTTTT. Amino acid sequence: CAWSRPHRATNEKLFF.

The genes are TRBV20-1 and TRBJ2-7; D not resolved. The germline V gene has CDR1 DFQATT and CDR2 SNEGSKA (reference sequence). The V end lost 3 bases, the J end lost 2 bases, and 11 bases lay between the germline ends. The CDR3 has 13 amino acids. The CDR3 loop is CSARSPLTYEQYF. CDR3 nucleotide sequence: TGCAGTGCTAGGTCGCCGTTAACCTACGAGCAGTACTTC.

Only a few counts were recorded for this clonotype. The chain employs TRBV6-1 and TRBJ2-3, with 7 nucleotides matching TRBD2. The CDR3 contains 15 residues. V dropped 5 bases and J dropped 0; count of bases not matched to a gene: 5. Per the germline V gene, CDR1 is MNHNS and CDR2 is SASEGT. CDR3: CASSREGTSTDTQYF. CDR3 nucleotides: TGTGCCAGCAGTAGGGAGGGGACTAGCACAGATACGCAGTATTTT.

There are a few counts of this clonotype. This sequence joins TRBV20-1 and TRBJ1-1, with D possibly TRBD1 on 5 matching bases. Per germline, CDR1 DFQATT and CDR2 SNEGSKA (reference sequence). The CDR3 consists of 11 residues. CDR3 sequence (DNA): TGCAGCCCTAGGGGAGGCACTGAAGCTTTCTTT. It yields the protein CSPRGGTEAFF.

This clonotype was seen at least ten times. V gene TRBV7-6 combines with J gene TRBJ2-7, with 7 bases aligning to TRBD2. This CDR3 spans 14 amino acids. Per germline, CDR1 SGHVS and CDR2 FNYEAQ. The V and J ends lost 5 bases and 1 base, in that order; junction bases with no gene match: 5. The CDR3: CASSPGGGSYEQYF. In nucleotides, the CDR3 is TGTGCCAGCAGCCCGGGAGGCGGATCCTACGAGCAGTACTTC. Variable domain in full (rest from reference TRBV7-6 and TRBJ2-7): GAGVSQSPRYKVTKRGQDVALRCDPISGHVSLYWYRQALGQGPEFLTYFNYEAQQDKSGLPNDRFSAERPEGSISTLTIQRTEQRDSAMYRCASSPGGGSYEQYFGPGTRLTVT.